This T cell receptor beta chain originates from a study of OX40 agonist ivuxolimab in advanced cancers. Study-wide context: People in dose escalation had one of these cancers: hepatocellular carcinoma, melanoma, renal cell or head and neck cancer. Males comprised 82.7% of the group, whose mean age was 60 years (range about 23 to 80). Study-level points and caveats: There was clonal expansion of CD4+ and CD8+ blood T cells by week 6 at 0.1 to 3.0 mg/kg.

As for this clone: Antigen unknown.

This CDR3 region has 11 residues. Repertoires were generated with immunoSEQ multiplex PCR, while TCRdb's copy carries only in-frame clones and drops some. The data show about 89,000 clones, about nine tenths seen once. This chain uses TRBV21-1 with TRBJ1-6. TRBV21-1 is a documented pseudogene. This sample comprised CD4+ or CD8+ T cells sorted from blood, obtained in a trial of the OX40 agonist ivuxolimab. This receptor was obtained from an adult with an advanced solid tumor such as melanoma, head and neck, liver or kidney cancer. The CDR3 DNA sequence: TGTGCCAGCCCCTTGGTTTCACCCCTCCACTTT. Translation: CASPLVSPLHF.